The clone carrying this TCR beta chain was recorded a few times. This entry belongs to a study of CD8 T cells in Susac syndrome. The authors reverse transcribed about 0.5 to 1 ug RNA with random hexamers. TCRdb re-derived calls from the immunoSEQ multiplex PCR reads in MiXCR, one entry per CDR3 protein. Here the sample spans 210,000 or so distinct CDR3 sequences, approximately 90% being singletons. The CDR3 covers 13 residues. The V and J ends lost 3 bases and 6 bases respectively, with 8 bases between them. The chain recombines TRBV12-3 or TRBV12-4 with TRBJ2-2; no clear D gene. The clonotype was recovered from a human donor with multiple sclerosis. Material for sequencing was CD8+ T cells from PBMCs. The CDR3 is CASSFTGAGELFF. Written as DNA, the CDR3 is TGTGCCAGCAGTTTTACCGGCGCCGGGGAGCTGTTTTTT.